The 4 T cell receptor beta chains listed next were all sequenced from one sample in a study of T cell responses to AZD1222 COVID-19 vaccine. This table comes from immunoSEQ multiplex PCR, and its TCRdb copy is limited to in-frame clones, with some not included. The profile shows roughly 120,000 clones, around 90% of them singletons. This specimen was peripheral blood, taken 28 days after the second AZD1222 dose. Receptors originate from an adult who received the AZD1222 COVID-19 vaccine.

CDR3 nucleotides: TGCAGCGTCATGTTCAGGGAGGACACTGAAGCTTTCTTT. This sequence encodes CSVMFREDTEAFF. V usage is TRBV29-1 and J usage is TRBJ1-1; possibly TRBD1 for D (5 bases). Germline lookup yields CDR1 SQVTM and CDR2 ANQGSEA. This CDR3 region has 13 residues. V was pared by 6 bases and J by 3 bases, with 14 bases between. Combining the CDR3 with reference TRBV29-1 and TRBJ1-1 gives the whole variable domain SAVISQKPSRDICQRGTSLTIQCQVDSQVTMMFWYRQQPGQSLTLIATANQGSEATYESGFVIDKFPISRPNLTFSTLTVSNMSPEDSSIYLCSVMFREDTEAFFGQGTRLTVV.

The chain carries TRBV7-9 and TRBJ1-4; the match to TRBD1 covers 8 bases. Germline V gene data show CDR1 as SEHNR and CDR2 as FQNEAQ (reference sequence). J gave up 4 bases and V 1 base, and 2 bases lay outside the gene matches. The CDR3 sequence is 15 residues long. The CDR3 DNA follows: TGTGCCAGCAGCTTAGAGGGACAGGTTAATGAAAAACTGTTTTTT. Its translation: CASSLEGQVNEKLFF.

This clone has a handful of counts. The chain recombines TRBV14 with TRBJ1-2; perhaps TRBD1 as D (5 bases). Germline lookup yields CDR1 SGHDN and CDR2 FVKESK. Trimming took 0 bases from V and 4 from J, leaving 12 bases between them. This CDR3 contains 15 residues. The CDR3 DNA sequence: TGTGCCAGCAGCCAAGAGGGACTGGGGAGCTATGGCTACACCTTC. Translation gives CASSQEGLGSYGYTF.

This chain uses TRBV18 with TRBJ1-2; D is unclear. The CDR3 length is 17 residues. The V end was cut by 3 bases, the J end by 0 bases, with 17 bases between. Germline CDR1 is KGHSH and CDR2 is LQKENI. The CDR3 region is CASSPTALTPTNYGYTF. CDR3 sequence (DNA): TGTGCCAGCTCACCGACCGCCCTGACACCGACTAACTATGGCTACACCTTC.